Shown below are 29 T cell receptor beta chains from a single sample sequenced in a study of T-cell reconstitution after alpha-beta-depleted transplantation in children. TCRbeta library construction was performed incorporating unique molecular identifiers. TCRdb ran MiXCR on the PCR reads and lists one entry per CDR3 protein. The sample holds about 360,000 distinct CDR3 sequences, more than 10% seen once. The starting material was PBMCs, obtained from the stem cell graft. The origin of the receptors is a human donor who donated a stem cell graft to a child with Fanconi anemia.

This clonotype was observed a few times. The chain employs TRBV4-3 and TRBJ1-6, with unresolved D. Per the germline V gene, CDR1 is LGHNA and CDR2 is YSLEER. The length of the CDR3 is 14 residues. V was shortened by 1 base and J by 7 bases, with 8 bases between the two germline ends. For the CDR3, the DNA is TGCGCCAGCAGCCAAGGACGGCGAAATTCACCCCTCCACTTT. Its translation is CASSQGRRNSPLHF.

This clonotype was seen more than once but under ten times. The V call is TRBV10-3, the J call TRBJ2-6, with 7 bases identical to TRBD2. J lost 3 bases, V lost 5 bases, and 1 base had no gene match. CDR1 ENHRY and CDR2 SYGVKD come from the germline V gene. The CDR3 is 14 residues long. The CDR3 reads CAISPGGGANVLTF. CDR3 nucleotide sequence: TGTGCCATCAGTCCGGGGGGTGGGGCCAACGTCCTGACTTTC.

The chain recombines TRBV6-5 with TRBJ1-2; unclear D gene. CDR3 size: 14 residues. Germline V gene data show CDR1 as MNHEY and CDR2 as SVGAGI. V gave up 1 base and J gave up 6 bases, with 12 bases separating them. Written as DNA, the CDR3 is TGTGCCAGCAGTTACTTGGAGGGAATGGATGGCTACACCTTC. Translation gives CASSYLEGMDGYTF.

The chain recombines TRBV24-1 with TRBJ2-7; D could derive from TRBD1 or TRBD2 (5 bases each). The germline V gene has CDR1 KGHDR and CDR2 SFDVKD. The CDR3 spans 17 residues. The V and J ends lost 5 bases and 3 bases respectively, with 22 bases between them. This CDR3 reads CATSVLLRGRLNYEQYF. The DNA for the CDR3 is TGTGCCACCAGTGTCTTACTCCGGGGACGCCTAAACTACGAGCAGTACTTC.

This clonotype was seen more than once but under ten times. The chain carries TRBV10-3 and TRBJ2-6; TRBD2 is a possible D gene (6 bases). Per germline, CDR1 ENHRY and CDR2 SYGVKD. CDR3 length: 15 amino acids. The V gene lost 7 bases and the J gene lost 2 bases, with 12 bases spanning the gap. CDR3 in amino acids: CAITDGGTGANVLTF. CDR3 nucleotides: TGTGCCATCACGGACGGGGGAACTGGGGCCAACGTCCTGACTTTC.

The V gene is TRBV15, the J gene TRBJ2-1; 11 nucleotides align to TRBD2. This CDR3 has 16 amino acids. The V and J ends lost 1 base and 5 bases, in that order; junction bases with no gene match: 4. Germline values: CDR1 LNHNV, CDR2 YYDKDF (reference sequence). CDR3 in amino acids: CATSRGLAGGDNEQFF. The CDR3 DNA is TGTGCCACCAGCAGAGGCCTAGCGGGGGGAGACAATGAGCAGTTCTTC.

This clonotype has at least ten counts. This chain joins TRBV12-3 or TRBV12-4 and TRBJ2-2; 8 positions match TRBD2. V shed 3 bases, J shed 1 base, and the junction held 1 base outside the gene matches. This CDR3 spans 15 amino acids. In nucleotides, the CDR3 is TGTGCCAGCAGTTTCGGGGGGGGGAACACCGGGGAGCTGTTTTTT. This gives the protein CASSFGGGNTGELFF.

The chain couples TRBV14 to TRBJ2-2; D gene unclear. This CDR3 has 15 amino acids. V was shortened by 3 bases and J by 5 bases, with 13 bases between the two germline ends. Germline V gene sequence: CDR1 SGHDN, CDR2 FVKESK. CDR3 loop: CASSQNWGTTGELFF. Written as DNA, the CDR3 is TGTGCCAGCAGCCAGAACTGGGGTACGACCGGGGAGCTGTTTTTT.

This clonotype was seen only a few times. V usage is TRBV12-3 or TRBV12-4 and J usage is TRBJ2-5; 9 nucleotides agree with TRBD1. The V and J ends lost 5 bases and 5 bases, in that order; junction bases with no gene match: 9. This CDR3 is 15 amino acids long. In DNA form, the CDR3 reads TGTGCCAGCAGTCCCTGGACAGGGGAGCGGGAGACCCAGTACTTC. The encoded protein is CASSPWTGERETQYF.

The chain links TRBV6-1 to TRBJ2-7, with D hard to call. CDR1 is MNHNS and CDR2 is SASEGT in the germline V gene. The CDR3 loop spans 14 amino acids. V lost 0 bases and J 1 base, leaving 7 bases between the germline ends. The CDR3 sequence: CASSEASNSYEQYF. CDR3 in DNA: TGTGCCAGCAGTGAAGCGAGCAATTCCTACGAGCAGTACTTC.

This clonotype was recorded at least ten times. The rearrangement joins TRBV4-2 to TRBJ2-2; no clear D. V lost 1 base to trimming and J lost 2 bases, with 5 bases between them. The germline V gene encodes CDR1 LGHNA and CDR2 YNFKEQ. This CDR3 has 14 amino acids. The CDR3 DNA sequence: TGTGCCAGCAGCCAAGTGCCTAACACCGGGGAGCTGTTTTTT. It specifies CASSQVPNTGELFF.

This chain links TRBV6-5 with TRBJ2-2, with unresolved D. Trimming took 0 bases from V and 2 from J, leaving 10 bases between them. Per germline, CDR1 MNHEY and CDR2 SVGAGI. The CDR3 runs 16 residues. CDR3 nucleotide sequence: TGTGCCAGCAGTTACTCCGGCGGACCAAACACCGGGGAGCTGTTTTTT. Translation gives CASSYSGGPNTGELFF.

This clonotype was picked up a small number of times. The V gene is TRBV7-6, the J gene TRBJ2-1, with D unresolved. Between the trimmed V and J ends, which lost 5 bases and 2 bases, there was a span of 13 bases. The CDR3 is made up of 15 amino acids. The germline CDR1 and CDR2 sequences are SGHVS and FNYEAQ. The CDR3 DNA follows: TGTGCCAGCAGCCTCCTTCACAGCCCCTACAATGAGCAGTTCTTC. Translating gives CASSLLHSPYNEQFF.

The chain uses TRBV4-2 and TRBJ2-3; D assignment may be TRBD1 or TRBD2 (5 bases each). Deletions cut 1 base from V and 3 bases from J, with 11 bases between. Germline CDR1 and CDR2: LGHNA and YNFKEQ. This CDR3 has 15 residues. In nucleotides, the CDR3 is TGTGCCAGCAGCCAAGGGGACGGATTAACAGATACGCAGTATTTT. It encodes CASSQGDGLTDTQYF.

This clonotype has more than one count but fewer than ten. J is TRBJ1-1 and V is TRBV2; 7 bases fit TRBD1. Germline V gene sequence: CDR1 SNHLY, CDR2 FYNNEI. The trim removed 5 bases at V and 1 base at J, leaving 4 bases unmatched. This CDR3 spans 14 amino acids. The CDR3 spells CASSTGARNTEAFF. CDR3 DNA: TGTGCCAGCAGTACAGGGGCGAGGAACACTGAAGCTTTCTTT.

This clonotype was observed many times. This chain links TRBV7-8 with TRBJ2-3; 12 bases map to TRBD1. The CDR3 sequence is 20 residues long. Germline V gene lookup returns CDR1 SGHVS and CDR2 FQNEAQ. The V gene end was trimmed by 4 bases and the J gene end by 5 bases; junction bases not matched to a gene: 19. CDR3 sequence: CASSYQPGTGGWRGVDTQYF. CDR3 in DNA: TGTGCCAGCAGCTACCAACCCGGGACAGGGGGCTGGCGGGGGGTAGATACGCAGTATTTT. The entire variable domain, with the rest obtained from reference TRBV7-8 and TRBJ2-3, is as follows: GAGVSQSPRYKVAKRGQDVALRCDPISGHVSLFWYQQALGQGPEFLTYFQNEAQLDKSGLPSDRFFAERPEGSVSTLKIQRTQQEDSAVYLCASSYQPGTGGWRGVDTQYFGPGTRLTVL.

This clonotype was counted a few times. This chain connects TRBV20-1 to TRBJ2-3, with D uncertain. The CDR3 sequence is 11 residues long. V shed 3 bases and J shed 6 bases, with 7 bases lying between them. Germline V gives CDR1 DFQATT, CDR2 SNEGSKA (reference sequence). This CDR3 reads CSASKPDTQYF. In DNA form, the CDR3 reads TGCAGTGCTAGTAAACCGGATACGCAGTATTTT.

This sequence joins TRBV20-1 and TRBJ1-2, with 11 nucleotides matching TRBD1. The trim removed 5 bases at V and 7 bases at J, leaving 6 bases unmatched. Per the germline V gene, CDR1 is DFQATT and CDR2 is SNEGSKA (reference sequence). The length of the CDR3 is 13 residues. CDR3 sequence: CSAADRGRGGYTF. CDR3 DNA: TGCAGTGCTGCGGACAGGGGGCGAGGTGGCTACACCTTC.

The V and J genes are TRBV6-1 and TRBJ1-2; D gene uncertain. The CDR3 extends over 13 amino acids. Between the trimmed V and J ends, which lost 5 bases and 6 bases, there was a span of 13 bases. Germline V lookup: CDR1 MNHNS, CDR2 SASEGT. The CDR3 here is CASSPLLSNGYTF. The DNA for the CDR3 is TGTGCCAGCAGTCCCCTCTTGTCAAATGGCTACACCTTC.

In this sample, this clonotype turned up many times. The rearrangement uses TRBV25-1 and TRBJ2-7, with TRBD2 matching over 9 bases. The CDR3 is 18 amino acids. CDR1 is MGHDK, CDR2 SYGVNS, per germline. J gave up 0 bases and V 1 base, and 10 bases lay outside the gene matches. CDR3 nucleotides: TGTGCCAGCAGTGAATGGGGTAGCGGGGGAGAGCTCTCCTACGAGCAGTACGTC. Translation gives CASSEWGSGGELSYEQYV.

This clonotype was recorded at least ten times. The J gene is TRBJ2-1, the V gene TRBV25-1; possibly TRBD1 for D (5 bases). Germline V gene sequence: CDR1 MGHDK, CDR2 SYGVNS. The CDR3 consists of 15 residues. Trimming took 3 bases from V and 8 from J, leaving 17 bases between them. The CDR3 reads CASSDPPAGFDEQFF. The DNA of the CDR3 is TGTGCCAGCAGTGATCCCCCCGCAGGGTTCGATGAGCAGTTCTTC.

This sequence joins TRBV7-8 and TRBJ2-3; the D gene is possibly TRBD2 (6 bases). This CDR3 has 16 amino acids. Between the trimmed V and J ends, which lost 1 base and 0 bases, there was a span of 11 bases. The germline CDR1 and CDR2 sequences are SGHVS and FQNEAQ. The CDR3 nucleotides are TGTGCCAGCAGCTTAGGTCGCGGGAAAAGCACAGATACGCAGTATTTT. Its translation is CASSLGRGKSTDTQYF.

The chain is built from TRBV7-9 and TRBJ2-3; D not certain. The V gene's germline CDR1 is SEHNR and CDR2 FQNEAQ (reference sequence). The CDR3 has 12 amino acids. Trimming removed 5 bases at V and 5 bases at J, with 8 bases between. CDR3: CASSPWEDTQYF. The CDR3 DNA sequence: TGTGCCAGCAGCCCCTGGGAAGATACGCAGTATTTT. The full variable domain, in which reference TRBV7-9 and TRBJ2-3 provide the parts outside the CDR3, is DTGVSQNPRHKITKRGQNVTFRCDPISEHNRLYWYRQTLGQGPEFLTYFQNEAQLEKSRLLSDRFSAERPKGSFSTLEIQRTEQGDSAMYLCASSPWEDTQYFGPGTRLTVL.

This clonotype was picked up one time. The chain links TRBV7-2 to TRBJ2-7, with no clear D. The CDR3 runs 14 residues. V lost 6 bases and J 2 bases, leaving 14 bases between the germline ends. Germline-derived CDR1 and CDR2 are SGHTA and FQGNSA. The CDR3 DNA follows: TGTGCCAGCAGTCCTCGACGCAGCGCCTACGAGCAGTACTTC. Translation: CASSPRRSAYEQYF.

This clonotype has a handful of counts. The V call is TRBV5-5, the J call TRBJ2-1, with D maybe TRBD2 (6 bases). The V and J ends lost 1 base and 6 bases respectively, with 14 bases between them. The CDR3 totals 15 residues. Per the germline V gene, CDR1 is SGHKS and CDR2 is YYEKEE (reference sequence). The CDR3 DNA reads TGTGCCAGCAGCTTGAATTGGGGGGTGCTCAATGAGCAGTTCTTC. Translation: CASSLNWGVLNEQFF.

The chain uses TRBV11-1 and TRBJ1-5; no clear D gene. The V and J ends lost 3 bases and 0 bases respectively, with 15 bases between them. The CDR3 loop spans 17 amino acids. Germline CDR1 is SGHAT and CDR2 is FQDESV (reference sequence). CDR3 bases: TGTGCCAGCAGCTTCCTCCTTCGGGGAGATAGCAATCAGCCCCAGCATTTT. Residues: CASSFLLRGDSNQPQHF. The variable domain in full, completed from reference TRBV11-1 and TRBJ1-5, reads EAEVAQSPRYKITEKSQAVAFWCDPISGHATLYWYRQILGQGPELLVQFQDESVVDDSQLPKDRFSAERLKGVDSTLKIQPAELGDSAMYLCASSFLLRGDSNQPQHFGDGTRLSIL.

This clonotype was seen many times. The gene calls are TRBV29-1 and TRBJ1-1, with 7 nucleotides matching TRBD1. In germline, CDR1 is SQVTM, CDR2 ANQGSEA. This CDR3 is built from 13 residues. V shed 3 bases, J shed 6 bases, and the junction held 7 bases outside the gene matches. For the CDR3, the DNA is TGCAGCGTTGACCCTGTACAGGGGTCTGAAGCTTTCTTT. Translation gives CSVDPVQGSEAFF.

A few counts support this clonotype. The V gene is TRBV20-1, the J gene TRBJ2-2, with D perhaps being TRBD1 or TRBD2 (7 bases each). CDR1 is DFQATT, CDR2 SNEGSKA, per germline (reference sequence). Trimming left V 0 bases short and J 7 bases short, with 15 bases between. This CDR3 is 15 amino acids long. CDR3 region: CSARDPRGGGGELFF. CDR3 nucleotides: TGCAGTGCTAGAGATCCCAGGGGGGGCGGCGGGGAGCTGTTTTTT.

This clonotype turned up a few times. The chain links TRBV5-1 to TRBJ1-2; tentative D call: TRBD1 (5 bases). The CDR3 runs to 15 residues. CDR1 is SGHRS, CDR2 YFSETQ, per germline. V gave up 4 bases and J gave up 4 bases, with 17 bases separating them. The CDR3 loop reads CASSTTGGGGYGYTF. DNA for the CDR3: TGCGCCAGCAGCACGACGGGCGGTGGGGGCTATGGCTACACCTTC.